This TCR beta chain is from a study of shared clonotypes between healthy human individuals. Study overall: Three CD4 naive, three CD4 memory, two CD8 naive and one CD8 memory plate were used per donor.

Produced via immunoSEQ multiplex PCR; TCRdb's table is partial and in-frame only. The sample consists of more than 2 million clones, approximately 96% of them appearing once. V lost 3 bases to trimming and J lost 0 bases; unmatched junction nucleotides: 5. The CDR3 contains 15 residues. Germline CDR1 and CDR2: SGHRS and YFSETQ. This sequence originates from a man aged 18 to 29 in good health. Sequencing was carried out using naive CD4+ T cells sorted from blood. Described subset: CD45RA+ positively selected. The V gene is TRBV5-1, the J gene TRBJ2-7; TRBD2 agrees at 8 bases. Here the CDR3 reads CASSSVAGSSYEQYF. CDR3 DNA: TGCGCCAGCAGCTCCGTAGCGGGGAGCTCCTACGAGCAGTACTTC.